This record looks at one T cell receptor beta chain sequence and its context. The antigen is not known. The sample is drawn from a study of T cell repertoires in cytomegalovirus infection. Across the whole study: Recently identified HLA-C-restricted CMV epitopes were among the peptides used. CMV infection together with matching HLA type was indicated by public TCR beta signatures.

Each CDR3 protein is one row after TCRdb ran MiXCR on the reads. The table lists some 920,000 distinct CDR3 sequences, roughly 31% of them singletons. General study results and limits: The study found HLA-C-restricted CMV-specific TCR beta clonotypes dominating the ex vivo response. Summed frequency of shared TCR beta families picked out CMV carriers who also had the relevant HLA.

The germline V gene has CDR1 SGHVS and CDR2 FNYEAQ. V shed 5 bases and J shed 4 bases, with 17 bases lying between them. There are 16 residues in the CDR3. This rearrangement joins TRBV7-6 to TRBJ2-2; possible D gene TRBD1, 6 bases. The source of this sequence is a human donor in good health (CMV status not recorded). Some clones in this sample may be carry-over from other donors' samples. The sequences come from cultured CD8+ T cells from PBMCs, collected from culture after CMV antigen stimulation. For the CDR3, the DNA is TGTGCCAGCAGCAAGCCACAGGGTCGTGTCACCGGGGAGCTGTTTTTT. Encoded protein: CASSKPQGRVTGELFF. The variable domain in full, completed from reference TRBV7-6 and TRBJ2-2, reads GAGVSQSPRYKVTKRGQDVALRCDPISGHVSLYWYRQALGQGPEFLTYFNYEAQQDKSGLPNDRFSAERPEGSISTLTIQRTEQRDSAMYRCASSKPQGRVTGELFFGEGSRLTVL.